This TCR beta chain was obtained from a study of blood T cell repertoires in COVID-19. This CDR3 spans 13 amino acids. With V trimmed by 3 bases and J by 9 bases, 1 base remained unmatched. CDR1 and CDR2 from the germline V gene are SGHTA and FQGNSA. Some clones are missing from TCRdb's copy, which holds only in-frame ones; the method was immunoSEQ multiplex PCR. The data hold 150,000 to 200,000 clones, with less than 90% observed a single time. This TCR was recovered from a woman in her seventies with COVID-19, enrolled during active disease. Sequencing was carried out using peripheral blood. The chain uses TRBV7-2 and TRBJ2-1; 11 bases are a match to TRBD1. CDR3 amino acids: CASSLDRGLEQFF. In DNA, the CDR3 is TGTGCCAGCAGCTTGGACAGGGGGCTTGAGCAGTTCTTC. The variable domain in full, completed from reference TRBV7-2 and TRBJ2-1, reads GAGVSQSPSNKVTEKGKDVELRCDPISGHTALYWYRQSLGQGLEFLIYFQGNSAPDKSGLPSDRFSAERTGGSVSTLTIQRTQQEDSAVYLCASSLDRGLEQFFGPGTRLTVL.